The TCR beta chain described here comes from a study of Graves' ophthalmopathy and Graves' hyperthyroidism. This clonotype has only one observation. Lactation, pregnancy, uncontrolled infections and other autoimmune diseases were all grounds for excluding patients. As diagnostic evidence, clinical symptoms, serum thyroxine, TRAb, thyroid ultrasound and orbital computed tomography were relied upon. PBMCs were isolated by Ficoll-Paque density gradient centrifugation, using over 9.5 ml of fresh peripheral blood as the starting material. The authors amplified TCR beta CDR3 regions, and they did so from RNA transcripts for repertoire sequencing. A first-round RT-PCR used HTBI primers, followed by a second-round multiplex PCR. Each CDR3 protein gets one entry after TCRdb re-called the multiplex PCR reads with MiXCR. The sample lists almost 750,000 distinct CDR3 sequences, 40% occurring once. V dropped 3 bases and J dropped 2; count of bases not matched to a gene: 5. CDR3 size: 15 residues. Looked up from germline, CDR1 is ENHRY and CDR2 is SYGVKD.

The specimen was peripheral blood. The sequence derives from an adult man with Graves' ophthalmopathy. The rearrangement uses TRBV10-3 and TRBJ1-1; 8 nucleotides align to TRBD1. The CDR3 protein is CAISESGGLNTEAFF. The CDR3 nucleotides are TGTGCCATCAGTGAATCAGGGGGCCTAAACACTGAAGCTTTCTTT.